A selection of T cell receptor beta chains follows, all from one sample in a study of blood T cell repertoires in COVID-19. Assay used: immunoSEQ multiplex PCR; TCRdb lists only in-frame clones, some missing. The profile shows under 300,000 clones, 65% to 85% of them singletons. Sequenced material: peripheral blood. The source of these receptors is a human donor with COVID-19, enrolled during active disease. The donor label of this sample is uncertain. The CDR3 runs from the conserved cysteine through the conserved F or W.

J: TRBJ2-5; V: TRBV19; CDR3: CASSILGAQETQYF
J: TRBJ2-1; V: TRBV2; CDR3: CASSEGLAASYNEQFF
J: TRBJ2-1; V: TRBV19; CDR3: CASSIGSGYNNEQFF
J: TRBJ2-2; V: TRBV27; CDR3: CASSRRQPTGELFF
J: TRBJ1-2; V: TRBV29-1; CDR3: CSAYAGGVGLGYTF
J: TRBJ2-2; V: TRBV6-4; CDR3: CASSSTGVPTGELFF
J: TRBJ2-1; V: TRBV4-3; CDR3: CASSQMGSASGEEQFF
J: TRBJ2-2; V: TRBV5-1; CDR3: CASKGERTSGREMNTGELFF
J: TRBJ1-1; V: TRBV19; CDR3: CASSITGNTEAFF
J: TRBJ2-7; V: TRBV3-1/TRBV3-2; CDR3: CASSQDRGGEYF
J: TRBJ2-2; V: TRBV5-4; CDR3: CASSSTTGVTGELFF
J: TRBJ2-7; V: TRBV7-2; CDR3: CASSVGAGLTYEQYF
J: TRBJ1-2; V: TRBV25-1; CDR3: CASSVTGLNYGYTF
J: TRBJ2-2; V: TRBV28; CDR3: CASSLIASPNTGELFF
J: TRBJ2-3; V: TRBV6-4; CDR3: CASSGEHTDTQYF
J: TRBJ1-3; V: TRBV5-4; CDR3: CASSFSRGNGNTIYF
J: TRBJ2-7; V: TRBV10-3; CDR3: CAISEPGTGLYEQYF
J: TRBJ1-1; V: TRBV18; CDR3: CASSPREQGAEAFF
J: TRBJ2-4; V: TRBV6-5; CDR3: CASSVDRENIQYF
J: TRBJ1-1; V: TRBV20-1; CDR3: CSASRPGTALLMNTEAFF
J: TRBJ2-7; V: TRBV4-1; CDR3: CASSPAEAGGRGEQYF
J: TRBJ1-2; V: TRBV28; CDR3: CASSSDPGARNYGYTF
J: TRBJ2-5; V: TRBV4-3; CDR3: CASSQDRGREETQYF
J: TRBJ2-5; V: TRBV20-1; CDR3: CSASLRAATQYF